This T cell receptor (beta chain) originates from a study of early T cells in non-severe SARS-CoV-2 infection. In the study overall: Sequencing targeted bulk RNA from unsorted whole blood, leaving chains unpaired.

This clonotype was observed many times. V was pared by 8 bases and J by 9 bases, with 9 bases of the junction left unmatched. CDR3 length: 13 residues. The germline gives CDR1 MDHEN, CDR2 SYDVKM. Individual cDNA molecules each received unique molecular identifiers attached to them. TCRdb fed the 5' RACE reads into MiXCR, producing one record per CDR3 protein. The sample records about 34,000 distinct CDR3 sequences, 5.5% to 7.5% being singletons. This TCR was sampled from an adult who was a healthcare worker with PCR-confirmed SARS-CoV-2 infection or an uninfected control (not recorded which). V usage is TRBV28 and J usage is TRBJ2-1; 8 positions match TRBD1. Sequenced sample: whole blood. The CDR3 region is CASRVDRASEQFF. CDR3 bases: TGTGCCAGCCGAGTGGACAGGGCCAGTGAGCAGTTCTTC.